A single T cell receptor beta chain is shown here with its context. A far larger clone lies a single base away; this is likely a read error. The CDR3 runs to 17 residues. In germline, CDR1 is MNHEY, CDR2 SMNVEV (reference sequence). Trimming at V came to 3 bases and at J to 5 bases, leaving 14 bases not matched to a gene. The time point denotes: after trial treatment. The sample's treatment: LDRT plus nivolumab, ipilimumab, low-dose cyclophosphamide and aspirin (RACIN trial). This entry belongs to a study of low-dose radiotherapy and immunotherapy resistance in tumors. Both TCRalpha and TCRbeta chains were reverse transcribed with V-gene-specific primers. A roughly 20-cycle PCR with a constant-region primer and V-primer adapter amplified TCRs. In TCRdb, the reads were re-called with MiXCR into one record per CDR3 protein. In the table there are tens of thousands of distinct CDR3 sequences, 20% to 25% of which are singletons.

The J gene is TRBJ1-2, the V gene TRBV27; the match to TRBD1 covers 8 bases. The material sequenced was PBMCs, taken after low-dose radiotherapy plus immunotherapy. The origin of this receptor is a female donor with ovarian cancer. CDR3 protein: CASSFLINRGGRYGYTF. The CDR3 nucleotides read TGTGCCAGCAGTTTTTTAATTAACAGGGGGGGCCGGTATGGCTACACCTTC.